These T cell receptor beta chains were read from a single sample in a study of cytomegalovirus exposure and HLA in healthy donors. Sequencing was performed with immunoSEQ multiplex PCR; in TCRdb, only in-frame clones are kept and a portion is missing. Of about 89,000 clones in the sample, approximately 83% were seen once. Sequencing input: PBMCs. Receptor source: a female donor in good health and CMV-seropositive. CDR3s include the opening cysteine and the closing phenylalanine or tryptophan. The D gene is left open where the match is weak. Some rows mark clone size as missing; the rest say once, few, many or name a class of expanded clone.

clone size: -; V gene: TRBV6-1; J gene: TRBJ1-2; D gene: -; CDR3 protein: CASSGGTGSGYTF; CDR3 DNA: TGTGCCAGCAGTGGAGGAACAGGGAGTGGCTACACCTTC
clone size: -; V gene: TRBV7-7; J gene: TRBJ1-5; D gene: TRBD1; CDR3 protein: CASSHVQGASDQPQHF; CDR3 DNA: TGTGCTAGCAGCCACGTGCAGGGGGCGAGTGATCAGCCCCAGCATTTT
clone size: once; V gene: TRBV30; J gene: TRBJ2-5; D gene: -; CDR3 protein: CATGTKETQYF; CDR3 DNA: TGTGCCACAGGGACAAAAGAGACCCAGTACTTC
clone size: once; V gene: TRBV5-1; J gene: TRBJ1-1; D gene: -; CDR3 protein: CASSLNTMNTEAFF; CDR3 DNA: TGCGCCAGCAGCTTGAACACGATGAACACTGAAGCTTTCTTT
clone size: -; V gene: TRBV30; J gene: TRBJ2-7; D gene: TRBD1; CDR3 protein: CAWTPVGKTGGRLGSEQYF; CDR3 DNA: TGTGCCTGGACCCCGGTGGGTAAGACAGGGGGCCGGCTGGGGAGCGAGCAGTACTTC
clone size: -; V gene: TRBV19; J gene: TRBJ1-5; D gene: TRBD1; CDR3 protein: CASSNTGQGFGQPQHF; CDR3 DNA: TGTGCCAGTTCGAACACGGGACAGGGGTTCGGGCAGCCCCAGCATTTT
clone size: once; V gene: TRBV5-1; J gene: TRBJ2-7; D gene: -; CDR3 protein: CASRDSDSYEQYF; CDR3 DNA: TGCGCCAGCAGGGACAGCGACTCCTACGAGCAGTACTTC
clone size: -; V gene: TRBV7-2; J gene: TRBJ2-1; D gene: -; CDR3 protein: CASSLEGGNEQFF; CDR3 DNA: TGTGCCAGCAGCTTAGAAGGGGGCAATGAGCAGTTCTTC
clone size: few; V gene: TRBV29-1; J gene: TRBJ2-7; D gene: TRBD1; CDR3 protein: CSVDFGTGGEYEQYF; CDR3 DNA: TGCAGCGTTGACTTTGGGACAGGGGGCGAATACGAGCAGTACTTC
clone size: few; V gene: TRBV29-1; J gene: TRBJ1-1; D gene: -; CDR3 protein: CSVERDTMNTEAFF; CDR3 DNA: TGCAGCGTTGAGAGGGACACCATGAACACTGAAGCTTTCTTT
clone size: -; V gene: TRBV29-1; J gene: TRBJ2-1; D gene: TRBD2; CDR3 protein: CSVEVSGGGEQFF; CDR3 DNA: TGCAGCGTTGAAGTTAGCGGGGGGGGTGAGCAGTTCTTC
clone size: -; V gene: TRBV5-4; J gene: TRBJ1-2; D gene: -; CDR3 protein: CASSLGIEGERRGYTF; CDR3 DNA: TGTGCCAGCAGCTTGGGGATTGAGGGGGAGCGTCGTGGCTACACCTTC
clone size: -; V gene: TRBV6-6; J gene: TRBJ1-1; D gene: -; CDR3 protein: CASSYTGGRSEAFF; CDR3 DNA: TGTGCCAGCAGTTACACCGGGGGTAGGTCTGAAGCTTTCTTT
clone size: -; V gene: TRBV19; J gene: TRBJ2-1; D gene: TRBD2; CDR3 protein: CASRRTSASIYNEQFF; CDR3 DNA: TGTGCCAGTAGAAGGACTAGCGCTAGCATCTACAATGAGCAGTTCTTC
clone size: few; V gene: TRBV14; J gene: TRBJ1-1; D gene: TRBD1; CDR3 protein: CASSQVTGGTEAFF; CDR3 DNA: TGTGCCAGCAGCCAAGTGACAGGGGGAACTGAAGCTTTCTTT
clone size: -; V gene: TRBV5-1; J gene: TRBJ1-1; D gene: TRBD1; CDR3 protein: CASRGTGPTEAFF; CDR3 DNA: TGCGCCAGCAGGGGGACAGGACCTACTGAAGCTTTCTTT
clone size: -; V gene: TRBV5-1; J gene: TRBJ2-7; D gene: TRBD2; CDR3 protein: CASSLGVAGREVPYEQYF; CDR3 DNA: TGCGCCAGCAGCTTGGGGGTCGCAGGACGGGAGGTGCCCTACGAGCAGTACTTC
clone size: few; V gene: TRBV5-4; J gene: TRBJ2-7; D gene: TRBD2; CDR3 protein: CASSLGLAGTYEQYF; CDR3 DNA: TGTGCCAGCAGCTTGGGTCTAGCGGGCACCTACGAGCAGTACTTC
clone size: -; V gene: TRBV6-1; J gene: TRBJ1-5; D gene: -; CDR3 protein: CASSQGGQLDQPQHF; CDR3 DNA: TGTGCCAGCAGCCAAGGGGGACAACTTGATCAGCCCCAGCATTTT
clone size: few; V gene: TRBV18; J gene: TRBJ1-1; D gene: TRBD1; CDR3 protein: CASSPGQGNPEAFF; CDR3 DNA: TGTGCCAGCTCACCGGGACAGGGGAACCCTGAAGCTTTCTTT
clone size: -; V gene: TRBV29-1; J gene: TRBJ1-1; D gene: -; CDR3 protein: CSSQSGVSVEAFF; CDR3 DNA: TGCAGCTCACAATCGGGGGTATCGGTGGAGGCTTTCTTT
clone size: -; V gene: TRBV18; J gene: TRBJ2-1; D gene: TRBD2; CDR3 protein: CASSPPGRPWGLAGEQFF; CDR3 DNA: TGTGCCAGCTCCCCGCCGGGGCGGCCCTGGGGTCTAGCGGGGGAGCAGTTCTTC
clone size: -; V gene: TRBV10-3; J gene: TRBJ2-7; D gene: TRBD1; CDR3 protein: CAISEAGGSVYEQYF; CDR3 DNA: TGTGCCATCAGTGAGGCAGGGGGTAGTGTCTACGAGCAGTACTTC
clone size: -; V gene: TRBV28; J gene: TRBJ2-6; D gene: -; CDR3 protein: CASSLFGSAYSGANVLTF; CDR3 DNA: TGTGCCAGCAGTTTATTCGGGTCTGCTTACTCTGGGGCCAACGTCCTGACTTTC
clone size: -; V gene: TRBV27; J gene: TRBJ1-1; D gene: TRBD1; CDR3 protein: CASSYGRTGRTEAFF; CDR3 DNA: TGTGCCAGCAGCTACGGTCGGACAGGGAGAACTGAAGCTTTCTTT
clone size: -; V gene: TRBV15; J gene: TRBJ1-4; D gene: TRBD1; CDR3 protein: CATRSGQYNEKLFF; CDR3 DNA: TGTGCCACCCGCTCGGGACAGTATAATGAAAAACTGTTTTTT
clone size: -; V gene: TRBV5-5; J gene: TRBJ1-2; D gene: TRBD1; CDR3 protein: CASSLEGAYGYTF; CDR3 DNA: TGTGCCAGCAGCTTGGAGGGGGCCTATGGCTACACCTTC
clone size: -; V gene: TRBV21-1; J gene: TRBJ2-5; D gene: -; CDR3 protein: CASSKQWWLPQETQYF; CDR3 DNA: TGTGCCAGCAGCAAGCAGTGGTGGTTGCCCCAAGAGACCCAGTACTTC
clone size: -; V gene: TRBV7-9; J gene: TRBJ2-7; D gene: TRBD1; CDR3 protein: CASSFRDRTYEQYF; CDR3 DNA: TGTGCCAGCAGCTTCCGGGACAGGACCTACGAGCAGTACTTC
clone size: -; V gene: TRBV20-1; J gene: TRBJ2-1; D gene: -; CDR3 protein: CSARRSGEQFF; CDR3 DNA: TGCAGTGCTAGACGTAGCGGTGAGCAGTTCTTC
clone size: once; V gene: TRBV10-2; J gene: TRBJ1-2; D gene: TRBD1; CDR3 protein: CASSDEGDRGQYGYTF; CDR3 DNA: TGCGCCAGCAGTGACGAGGGGGACAGGGGGCAATATGGCTACACCTTC
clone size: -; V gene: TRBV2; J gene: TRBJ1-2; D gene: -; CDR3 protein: CASSDLRTLPHGYTF; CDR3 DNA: TGTGCCAGCAGTGATCTAAGAACCCTTCCCCATGGCTACACCTTC
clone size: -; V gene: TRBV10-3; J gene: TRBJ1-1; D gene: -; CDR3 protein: CAISESGRNTEAFF; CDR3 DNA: TGTGCCATCAGTGAGTCGGGCAGAAACACTGAAGCTTTCTTT
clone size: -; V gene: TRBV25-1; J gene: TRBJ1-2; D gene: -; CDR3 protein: CASSGSEDLVLRYGYTF; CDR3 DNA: TGTGCCAGCAGTGGTTCGGAGGATCTTGTTCTGCGGTATGGCTACACCTTC
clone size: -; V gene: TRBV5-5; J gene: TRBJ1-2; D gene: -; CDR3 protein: CASSLDRPSNYGYTF; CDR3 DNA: TGTGCCAGCAGCTTAGACAGGCCTTCTAACTATGGCTACACCTTC
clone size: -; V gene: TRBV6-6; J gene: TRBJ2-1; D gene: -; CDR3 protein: CASTRSNAYNEQFF; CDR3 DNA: TGTGCCAGCACGCGAAGTAACGCCTACAATGAGCAGTTCTTC
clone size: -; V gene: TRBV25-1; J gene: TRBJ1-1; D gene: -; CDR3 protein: CASSLAAGREAFF; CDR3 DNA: TGTGCCAGCAGTTTAGCCGCCGGCCGCGAAGCTTTCTTT
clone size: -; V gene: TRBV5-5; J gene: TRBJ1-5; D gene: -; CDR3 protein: CASSLAGPNQPQHF; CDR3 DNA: TGTGCCAGCAGCTTGGCAGGGCCAAATCAGCCCCAGCATTTT
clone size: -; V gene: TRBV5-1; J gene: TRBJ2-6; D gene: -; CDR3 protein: CASSSQTAGANVLTF; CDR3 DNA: TGCGCCAGCAGCTCACAGACAGCTGGGGCCAACGTCCTGACTTTC
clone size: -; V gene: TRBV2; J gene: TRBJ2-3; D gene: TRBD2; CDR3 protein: CASSRLAGSTDTQYF; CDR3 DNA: TGTGCCAGCAGCCGACTAGCGGGAAGCACAGATACGCAGTATTTT
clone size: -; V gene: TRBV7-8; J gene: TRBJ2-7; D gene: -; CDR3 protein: CASSLIVGGEQYF; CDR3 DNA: TGTGCCAGCAGCTTAATCGTGGGGGGCGAGCAGTACTTC
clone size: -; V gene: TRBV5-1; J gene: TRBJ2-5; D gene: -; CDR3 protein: CASSVGWRRETQYF; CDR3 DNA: TGCGCCAGCAGCGTCGGTTGGCGGCGGGAGACCCAGTACTTC
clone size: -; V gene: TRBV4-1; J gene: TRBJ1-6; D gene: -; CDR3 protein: CASSQDMRRERHF; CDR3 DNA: TGCGCCAGCAGCCAAGATATGAGGAGGGAACGGCACTTT
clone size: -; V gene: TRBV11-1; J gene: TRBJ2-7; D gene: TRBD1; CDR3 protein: CASSWDRGVGEQYF; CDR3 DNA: TGTGCCAGCAGCTGGGACAGGGGCGTGGGCGAGCAGTACTTC
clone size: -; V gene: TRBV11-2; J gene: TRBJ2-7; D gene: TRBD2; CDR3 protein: CASSVGRRTSTNYEQYF; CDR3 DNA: TGTGCCAGCAGTGTTGGAAGGCGGACTAGTACGAACTACGAGCAGTACTTC
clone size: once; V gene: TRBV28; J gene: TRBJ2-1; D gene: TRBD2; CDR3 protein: CASTLVVAGDYGNEQFF; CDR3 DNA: TGTGCCAGCACCCTAGTAGTAGCGGGAGATTATGGGAATGAGCAGTTCTTC
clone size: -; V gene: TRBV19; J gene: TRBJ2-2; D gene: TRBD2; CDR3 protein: CSSMGGDGHRGELFF; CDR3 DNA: TGTTCCAGTATGGGGGGGGACGGTCACCGCGGGGAGCTGTTTTTT
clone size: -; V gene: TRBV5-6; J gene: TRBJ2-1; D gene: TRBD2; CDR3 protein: CASSLAGGIVEQFF; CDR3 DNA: TGTGCCAGCAGCTTGGCGGGAGGAATCGTGGAGCAGTTCTTC
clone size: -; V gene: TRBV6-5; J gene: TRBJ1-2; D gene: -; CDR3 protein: CASSYSGGNYGYTF; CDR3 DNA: TGTGCCAGCAGTTACTCAGGAGGAAACTATGGCTACACCTTC
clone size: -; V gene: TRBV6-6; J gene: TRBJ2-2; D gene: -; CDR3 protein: CASRRRGSGTGELFF; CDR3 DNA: TGTGCCAGCAGAAGACGGGGGTCGGGCACCGGGGAGCTGTTTTTT
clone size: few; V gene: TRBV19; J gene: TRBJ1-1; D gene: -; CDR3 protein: CASSISQGLGTEAFF; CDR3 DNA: TGTGCCAGTAGTATCTCTCAGGGTTTGGGCACTGAAGCTTTCTTT
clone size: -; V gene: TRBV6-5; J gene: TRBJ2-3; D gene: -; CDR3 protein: CASSYKSGWTDTQYF; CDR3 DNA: TGTGCCAGCAGTTACAAATCAGGGTGGACAGATACGCAGTATTTT
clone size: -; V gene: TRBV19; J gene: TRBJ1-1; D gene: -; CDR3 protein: CASSTGQLNTEAFF; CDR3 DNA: TGTGCCAGTAGTACCGGACAATTAAACACTGAAGCTTTCTTT
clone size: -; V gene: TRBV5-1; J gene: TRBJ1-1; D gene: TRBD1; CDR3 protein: CASSSNRGKGTEAFF; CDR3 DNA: TGCGCCAGCAGCTCTAACAGGGGAAAGGGCACTGAAGCTTTCTTT
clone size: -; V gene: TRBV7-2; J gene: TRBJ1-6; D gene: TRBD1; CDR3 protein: CASSLAPRTGGNSPLHF; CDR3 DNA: TGTGCCAGCAGCTTAGCGCCCCGGACAGGGGGTAATTCACCCCTCCACTTT
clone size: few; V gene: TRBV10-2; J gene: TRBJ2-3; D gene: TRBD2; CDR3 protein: CASSVLFLAGATDTQYF; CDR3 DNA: TGCGCCAGCAGTGTGTTATTCCTAGCGGGGGCGACAGATACGCAGTATTTT
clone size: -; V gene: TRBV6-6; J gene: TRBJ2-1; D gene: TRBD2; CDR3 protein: CASKRLAAYNEQFF; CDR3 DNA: TGTGCCAGCAAACGACTAGCGGCCTACAATGAGCAGTTCTTC
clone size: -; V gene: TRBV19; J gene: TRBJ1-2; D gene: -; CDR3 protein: CASSVQNLYGYTF; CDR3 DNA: TGTGCCAGTAGTGTACAGAATCTCTATGGCTACACCTTC
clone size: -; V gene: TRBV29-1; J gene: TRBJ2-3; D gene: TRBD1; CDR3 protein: CSVEGEQGLWTDTQYF; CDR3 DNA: TGCAGCGTTGAAGGAGAACAGGGGTTGTGGACAGATACGCAGTATTTT